Each of the 27 T cell receptor beta chains below was sequenced from the same sample in a study of blood T cells in healthy people across ages. Using a J-beta primer mix together with a sample-barcoded 5' primer, a second PCR was run for roughly 6 to 12 cycles. TCRdb called the 5' RACE reads again in MiXCR, with one record for every CDR3 protein. The repertoire includes about 810,000 distinct CDR3 sequences, around 34% of them detected once, and roughly 13% sits in the top ten. The sample consisted of blood. All receptors come from a man aged 18 to 29 in good health.

Worth noting for this clonotype: Compared with germline, one end of the junction differs, possibly owing to a read error. The gene calls are TRBV2 and TRBJ2-7; D is perhaps TRBD2 (5 bases). This CDR3 has 15 amino acids. Germline-derived CDR1 and CDR2 are SNHLY and FYNNEI. The CDR3 DNA reads as TGTGCCAGCAGTTCGACGGTCTACGGAGGTGTCGAGGAGTACTTC. Translation: CASSSTVYGGVEEYF. Complete variable domain (other parts from reference TRBV2 and TRBJ2-7): EPEVTQTPSHQVTQMGQEVILRCVPISNHLYFYWYRQILGQKVEFLVSFYNNEISEKSEIFDDQFSVERPDGSNFTLKIRSTKLEDSAMYFCASSSTVYGGVEEYFGPGTRLTVT.

V is TRBV29-1 and J is TRBJ1-2, with TRBD1 matching over 7 bases. Losses at the gene ends were 5 bases for V and 13 bases for J; bases not matched to a gene: 10. Germline V gene lookup returns CDR1 SQVTM and CDR2 ANQGSEA. The CDR3 length is 11 residues. CDR3 in amino acids: CSVPRQGSSTF. CDR3 DNA: TGCAGCGTTCCAAGACAGGGCTCATCCACCTTC.

This clonotype was seen only a few times. The CDR3 region is CASSYGRMATDTQYF. CDR3 nucleotides: TGCGCCAGCAGCTACGGGAGGATGGCCACAGATACGCAGTATTTT. The rearrangement joins TRBV5-1 to TRBJ2-3, with 7 bases lining up with TRBD2. Trimming removed 3 bases from V and 2 bases from J; junction bases left unmatched: 6. This CDR3 comprises 15 residues. The germline gives CDR1 SGHRS, CDR2 YFSETQ. Variable domain in full (rest from reference TRBV5-1 and TRBJ2-3): KAGVTQTPRYLIKTRGQQVTLSCSPISGHRSVSWYQQTPGQGLQFLFEYFSETQRNKGNFPGRFSGRQFSNSRSEMNVSTLELGDSALYLCASSYGRMATDTQYFGPGTRLTVL.

This clonotype was observed a few times. V is TRBV15 and J is TRBJ2-1; D not resolved. Germline values: CDR1 LNHNV, CDR2 YYDKDF (reference sequence). The CDR3 runs 16 residues. Between the trimmed V and J ends, which lost 0 bases and 4 bases, there was a span of 13 bases. CDR3 DNA sequence: TGTGCCACCAGCAGAGACACGGCTGGGGATTACAATGAGCAGTTCTTC. This sequence encodes CATSRDTAGDYNEQFF.

A few counts support this clonotype. The V and J genes are TRBV5-5 and TRBJ1-2, with D unclear. The length of the CDR3 is 16 residues. Between the trimmed V and J ends, which lost 1 base and 3 bases, there was a span of 16 bases. Germline V gene lookup returns CDR1 SGHKS and CDR2 YYEKEE (reference sequence). The CDR3: CASSLNSPEPYYGYTF. CDR3 bases: TGTGCCAGCAGCTTGAACTCCCCAGAGCCGTACTATGGCTACACCTTC.

This clonotype has ten or more counts. V is TRBV20-1 and J is TRBJ2-5, with D uncertain. Trimming left V 1 base short and J 5 bases short, with 11 bases between. The CDR3 sequence is 13 residues long. Germline CDR1 and CDR2: DFQATT and SNEGSKA (reference sequence). For the CDR3, the DNA is TGCAGTGCTAGAGTTCCCAGCGCGGAGACCCAGTACTTC. It codes for CSARVPSAETQYF.

This clonotype was picked up one time. The chain is built from TRBV20-1 and TRBJ2-5, with D perhaps TRBD1 (6 bases). The CDR3 consists of 14 residues. V was cut by 8 bases and J by 1 base, with 17 bases left in between. From germline, CDR1 is DFQATT and CDR2 SNEGSKA (reference sequence). CDR3 residues: CSSQPPQGQETQYF. CDR3 sequence (DNA): TGCAGTTCCCAACCACCACAGGGCCAAGAGACCCAGTACTTC.

The V gene is TRBV20-1, the J gene TRBJ2-3, with D perhaps TRBD2 (5 bases). The germline gives CDR1 DFQATT, CDR2 SNEGSKA (reference sequence). The CDR3 totals 13 residues. The CDR3 spells CSGSAGGTDTQYF. The CDR3 region has the DNA TGCAGCGGTAGCGCCGGGGGCACAGATACGCAGTATTTT.

The chain recombines TRBV12-3 or TRBV12-4 with TRBJ2-7; maybe TRBD1 (7 bases). The length of the CDR3 is 13 residues. The V end lost 6 bases, the J end lost 4 bases, and 13 bases lay between the germline ends. In nucleotides, the CDR3 is TGTGCCAGCAGCGACAGGGCGGGATACGAGCAGTACTTC. Protein sequence: CASSDRAGYEQYF.

The V gene is TRBV18, the J gene TRBJ1-5; D may be TRBD1 (5 bases). V was shortened by 1 base and J by 0 bases, with 7 bases between the two germline ends. Per germline, CDR1 KGHSH and CDR2 LQKENI. CDR3 size: 15 residues. CDR3 in DNA: TGTGCCAGCTCACCACAAGGGGATAGCAATCAGCCCCAGCATTTT. Encoded protein: CASSPQGDSNQPQHF.

This chain connects TRBV27 to TRBJ2-7; 7 bases agree with TRBD2. The CDR3 totals 13 residues. V was pared by 7 bases and J by 0 bases, with 3 bases of the junction left unmatched. The germline V gene encodes CDR1 MNHEY and CDR2 SMNVEV (reference sequence). The CDR3 region is CASNGGSSYEQYF. The DNA for the CDR3 is TGTGCCAGCAACGGGGGGAGCTCCTACGAGCAGTACTTC.

The chain carries TRBV6-1 and TRBJ2-5; no clear D gene. The CDR3 totals 14 residues. CDR1 and CDR2 (germline): MNHNS, SASEGT. Trimming removed 3 bases at V and 4 bases at J, with 12 bases between. CDR3 sequence: CASSEDRSPETQYF. DNA of the CDR3: TGTGCCAGCAGTGAGGATCGAAGCCCAGAGACCCAGTACTTC.

With regard to this clonotype: A much larger clone lies a single base off, so this may be a read error. The chain links TRBV10-3 to TRBJ2-1; no clear D gene. This CDR3 has 13 residues. CDR1 and CDR2 (germline): ENHRY, SYGVKD. CDR3 nucleotide sequence: TGTGCCATCAGTGAAGGCCCGTCGAATGAGCGGTTCTTC. It encodes CAISEGPSNERFF.

This clonotype was detected only a few times. The chain employs TRBV29-1 and TRBJ1-6; D is uncertain. Germline loops: CDR1 SQVTM, CDR2 ANQGSEA. The V gene lost 5 bases and the J gene lost 7 bases, with 9 bases spanning the gap. The length of the CDR3 is 12 residues. CDR3 bases: TGCAGCGTTCTAGACGGGAATTCACCCCTCCACTTT. Encoded protein: CSVLDGNSPLHF.

This chain uses TRBV7-6 with TRBJ2-7; D unclear. The germline V and J ends were trimmed by 6 bases and 0 bases, with 18 bases remaining between them. This CDR3 spans 16 amino acids. Germline V gene data show CDR1 as SGHVS and CDR2 as FNYEAQ. The CDR3 is CASSRSQDGSSYEQYF. The CDR3 coding sequence is TGTGCCAGCAGTCGATCCCAGGACGGCAGCTCCTACGAGCAGTACTTC.

This clonotype occurred a few times. The CDR3 protein is CASSQVSPESPLHF. The CDR3 DNA reads TGCGCCAGCAGCCAAGTTTCACCGGAATCACCCCTCCACTTT. This rearrangement joins TRBV4-1 to TRBJ1-6; D unresolved. CDR1 MGHRA and CDR2 YSYEKL come from the germline V gene. The CDR3 is made up of 14 amino acids. V was pared by 1 base and J by 10 bases, with 11 bases between.

This clonotype was detected many times. The J gene is TRBJ1-2, the V gene TRBV12-3 or TRBV12-4; tentatively, D is TRBD1 (6 bases). The CDR3 has 12 residues. V was pared by 4 bases and J by 8 bases, with 11 bases between. The CDR3 nucleotides are TGTGCCAGCAGTTCGGGGGCGGGGGGCTACACCTTC. It encodes CASSSGAGGYTF.

This clonotype was picked up many times. This chain joins TRBV6-5 and TRBJ2-7; 7 nucleotides align to TRBD2. This CDR3 is 11 amino acids long. With 9 bases clipped from V and 2 bases from J, the junction kept 1 base outside the gene matches. CDR1 and CDR2 (germline): MNHEY, SVGAGI. The CDR3 sequence: CASGGAYEQYF. CDR3 nucleotides: TGTGCCAGTGGGGGGGCCTACGAGCAGTACTTC.

This chain joins TRBV5-1 and TRBJ1-1; D remains ambiguous. Germline CDR1 SGHRS, CDR2 YFSETQ. The CDR3 is 12 residues long. V was pared by 4 bases and J by 3 bases, with 7 bases between. CDR3 sequence: CASSGSDTEAFF. The CDR3 nucleotides are TGCGCCAGCAGCGGGTCTGACACTGAAGCTTTCTTT.

The chain employs TRBV6-1 and TRBJ2-3; weak D call: TRBD2 (6 bases). Per germline, CDR1 MNHNS and CDR2 SASEGT. The CDR3 covers 14 residues. Trimming took 4 bases from V and 2 from J, leaving 10 bases between them. The CDR3 loop is CASSAWEATDTQYF. The CDR3 DNA sequence: TGTGCCAGCAGTGCGTGGGAGGCCACAGATACGCAGTATTTT.

This clonotype was detected only a few times. The chain carries TRBV10-3 and TRBJ2-7; no reliable D call. The V and J ends lost 0 bases and 3 bases respectively, with 15 bases between them. CDR1 and CDR2 from the germline V gene are ENHRY and SYGVKD. The CDR3 runs 16 residues. DNA of the CDR3: TGTGCCATCAGTGAGTCGACTCGTGGCAGCTACTACGAGCAGTACTTC. Translation gives CAISESTRGSYYEQYF.

The V gene is TRBV5-1, the J gene TRBJ1-2, with a possible D match to TRBD1 (5 bases). V was shortened by 0 bases and J by 4 bases, with 22 bases between the two germline ends. Germline CDR1 reads SGHRS; CDR2 reads YFSETQ. The CDR3 sequence is 18 residues long. CDR3 amino acids: CASSLDRDPGTRTYGYTF. For the CDR3, the DNA is TGCGCCAGCAGCTTGGACCGGGACCCGGGAACTCGGACCTATGGCTACACCTTC.

CDR3 DNA sequence: TGTGCCAGCAGTCTCCGGGACAGGGTGAACACTGAAGCTTTCTTT. It yields the protein CASSLRDRVNTEAFF. This sequence joins TRBV6-2 or TRBV6-3 and TRBJ1-1, with TRBD1 matching over 9 bases. Germline CDR1 reads MNHEY; CDR2 reads SVGEGT. This CDR3 region has 15 residues. The trim removed 5 bases at V and 0 bases at J, leaving 4 bases unmatched.

This chain links TRBV7-2 with TRBJ1-1; D is unclear. Deletions cut 4 bases from V and 4 bases from J, with 10 bases between. The CDR3 spans 13 residues. The germline V gene encodes CDR1 SGHTA and CDR2 FQGNSA. CDR3 coding DNA: TGTGCCAGCAGCTCGAGACTCCTCACTGAAGCTTTCTTT. This translates into CASSSRLLTEAFF. Together with reference TRBV7-2 and TRBJ1-1, the CDR3 gives the full variable domain: GAGVSQSPSNKVTEKGKDVELRCDPISGHTALYWYRQSLGQGLEFLIYFQGNSAPDKSGLPSDRFSAERTGGSVSTLTIQRTQQEDSAVYLCASSSRLLTEAFFGQGTRLTVV.

The DNA for the CDR3 is TGCGCCAGCCGGGCCCAGGCCGGGGGCACTGAAGCTTTCTTT. Residues: CASRAQAGGTEAFF. The chain uses TRBV5-1 and TRBJ1-1; D perhaps matches TRBD1 (5 bases). The CDR3 is made up of 14 amino acids. Germline V gene sequence: CDR1 SGHRS, CDR2 YFSETQ. V shed 7 bases and J shed 4 bases, with 17 bases lying between them.

The chain employs TRBV9 and TRBJ2-3; tentatively, D is TRBD1 (5 bases). CDR3 length equals 15 residues. Looked up from germline, CDR1 is SGDLS and CDR2 is YYNGEE. The germline V and J ends were trimmed by 7 bases and 0 bases, with 15 bases remaining between them. The CDR3 DNA is TGTGCCAGCGGAATAGTAGGGGCTAGCACAGATACGCAGTATTTT. It specifies CASGIVGASTDTQYF.

Many counts were recorded for this clonotype. The chain employs TRBV5-1 and TRBJ2-1; maybe TRBD1 (6 bases). Trimming took 0 bases from V and 0 from J, leaving 13 bases between them. The CDR3 covers 17 residues. Germline CDR1 reads SGHRS; CDR2 reads YFSETQ. The CDR3 protein is CASSLDVGHSSYNEQFF. The CDR3, as DNA: TGCGCCAGCAGCTTGGACGTGGGACACAGCTCCTACAATGAGCAGTTCTTC.